This record concerns one T cell receptor beta chain sequence. The target antigen is unknown. The data belong to a study of OX40 agonist ivuxolimab in advanced cancers. Autoimmune disease history or systemic immunosuppression disqualified patients. The CDR3 has 14 amino acids. CDR1 and CDR2 from the germline V gene are KGHSH and LQKENI. V was trimmed by 2 bases and J by 4 bases, leaving 11 bases between them. Study observations and caveats: With doses of 0.1-3.0 mg/kg, partial responders showed among the lowest clonal expansion.

This table comes from immunoSEQ multiplex PCR, and its TCRdb copy is limited to in-frame clones, with some not included. The sample includes some 58,000 clones, around 90% of them seen just once. This sequence originates from an adult with an advanced solid tumor such as melanoma, head and neck, liver or kidney cancer. V is TRBV18 and J is TRBJ1-2, with D tentatively TRBD1 (5 bases). This specimen was CD4+ or CD8+ T cells sorted from blood, taken in a trial of the OX40 agonist ivuxolimab. The CDR3 coding sequence is TGTGCCAGCTCACCATCCCGGGACTCCTATGGCTACACCTTC. Translated, it gives CASSPSRDSYGYTF.